This T cell receptor beta chain emerged from a study of cytomegalovirus exposure and HLA in healthy donors. Study context: An earlier analysis found roughly 100 million unique TCR beta sequences from about 190 million T cells. General study points: More than 15,000 TCR beta sequences were associated with HLA alleles at 0.05 false discovery rate in a later analysis. Most likely, a cluster of highly shared sequence variants arose as a sequencing artifact.

Healthy bone marrow donors made up the donors. Use of 60 Vbeta and 13 Jbeta primers characterized the PCR. Only in-frame clones appear in the TCRdb table, and some are missing; sequencing was by immunoSEQ multiplex PCR. Its table records tens of thousands of clones. CDR1 and CDR2 from the germline V gene are SGDLS and YYNGEE. Trimming stripped 7 bases from V and 2 bases from J, with 7 bases between. The CDR3 has 12 residues. Points on this clone: Its antigen is currently unknown.

J is TRBJ1-5 and V is TRBV9; D gene unclear. The clonotype was recovered from a man aged 40-49 years in good health and CMV-seronegative. The sequenced sample was PBMCs. In DNA form, the CDR3 reads TGTGCCAGCGGGCAGGGCAATCAGCCCCAGCATTTT. Encoded protein: CASGQGNQPQHF.